This T cell receptor (beta chain) was sequenced during a study of chemoradiotherapy in HPV16-positive cancers. Study-level information: Functional T-cell assays on a couple of HPV16-positive patients' cells defined candidate HPV-specific clones and common TCR motifs.

TCRdb keeps only in-frame clones here, not all; method: immunoSEQ multiplex PCR. The sample contains over 750 clones, less than 95% of which appear only once. In regard to this clone: Its antigen remains unidentified.

Over chemoradiotherapy, repertoires were sampled more than once. The V gene end was trimmed by 2 bases and the J gene end by 5 bases; junction bases not matched to a gene: 9. The CDR3 length is 17 residues. CDR1 is LGHNA and CDR2 is YSLEER in the germline V gene. Study-wide findings and caveats: Only two HPV16-positive patients supplied the functional HPV-specificity definition. Candidate HPV-specific clones and E7-related TCR motifs grew in tumor during treatment.

This material consisted of tumor tissue, taken from a patient who underwent chemoradiotherapy. The receptor's source is a human donor with HPV-associated anogenital cancer. This rearrangement joins TRBV4-3 to TRBJ2-2; 9 bases are shared with TRBD1. In nucleotides, the CDR3 is TGCGCCAGCAGCCAAAATCCGGGACAGGGTGGGACCGGGGAGCTGTTTTTT. This sequence encodes CASSQNPGQGGTGELFF.